This T cell receptor beta chain emerged from a study of Ad26.COV2.S vaccination and SARS-CoV-2 variants. Study-level information: The donor belonged to the COV1001 Ad26.COV2.S trial arm.

V was shortened by 1 base and J by 0 bases, with 9 bases between the two germline ends. The germline gives CDR1 SEHNR, CDR2 FQNEAQ (reference sequence). This CDR3 region has 15 residues. Measured with immunoSEQ multiplex PCR; TCRdb has only the in-frame clones, and not every one. The repertoire holds some 460,000 clones, with roughly nine tenths as singletons. Findings and caveats of the study: Possible underestimation of total T cell responses by the TCR breadth and depth analyses was noted. After vaccination, substantial breadth of spike-specific CD8+ and CD4+ responses was reported.

Specified treatment: roughly 20 received Ad26.COV2.S at low or high dose, single or two shots; several received placebo; per-sample allocation not given. It was on day 63 after the first vaccine or placebo injection that samples were taken. The shot given was an Ad26 vector that makes Wuhan-strain SARS-CoV-2 spike. With regard to this clone: The antigen is not known.

Material: peripheral blood, obtained in a trial of Ad26.COV2.S vaccine versus placebo. The sequence was collected from a person between 18 and 65 years old who received the Ad26.COV2.S COVID-19 vaccine or a placebo. This chain links TRBV7-9 with TRBJ2-5, with unresolved D. For the CDR3, the DNA is TGTGCCAGCAGCTTAGGATCGAGGTACCAAGAGACCCAGTACTTC. Protein: CASSLGSRYQETQYF. Based on the CDR3 plus reference TRBV7-9 and TRBJ2-5, the full variable domain is DTGVSQNPRHKITKRGQNVTFRCDPISEHNRLYWYRQTLGQGPEFLTYFQNEAQLEKSRLLSDRFSAERPKGSFSTLEIQRTEQGDSAMYLCASSLGSRYQETQYFGPGTRLLVL.